A selection of T cell receptor beta chains follows, all from one sample in a study of T cell responses to AZD1222 COVID-19 vaccine. Data came from immunoSEQ multiplex PCR; TCRdb stores just in-frame clones and leaves some out. The sample contains 88,000 or so clones, about 89% of which appear only once. Material: peripheral blood, obtained 28 days after the second AZD1222 dose. The origin of the receptors is an adult who received the AZD1222 COVID-19 vaccine. CDR3s include the opening cysteine and the closing phenylalanine or tryptophan. A D gene is named only where the DNA matches it firmly. Size is stated for part of the rows, as once, few or many counts, or as a class when the clone is expanded.

CDR3 protein: CASSRLTGRGTDTQYF
CDR3 DNA: TGTGCCAGCAGCCGCCTGACAGGGAGAGGTACAGATACGCAGTATTTT
V gene: TRBV14
clone size: -
J gene: TRBJ2-3
D gene: TRBD1

CDR3 protein: CASSSGASYNSPLHF
CDR3 DNA: TGTGCCAGTAGTAGCGGGGCCTCCTATAATTCACCCCTCCACTTT
V gene: TRBV19
clone size: -
J gene: TRBJ1-6
D gene: -

CDR3 protein: CASSYDPDRVTDTQYF
CDR3 DNA: TGTGCCAGCAGTTACGACCCGGACAGGGTAACAGATACGCAGTATTTT
V gene: TRBV6-5
clone size: -
J gene: TRBJ2-3
D gene: TRBD1

CDR3 protein: CASSIAGGSNQPQHF
CDR3 DNA: TGTGCCAGTAGTATAGCCGGGGGTAGCAATCAGCCCCAGCATTTT
V gene: TRBV19
clone size: -
J gene: TRBJ1-5
D gene: -

CDR3 protein: CASSLTLGSYNEQFF
CDR3 DNA: TGTGCCAGCAGTCTCACTCTAGGCTCCTACAATGAGCAGTTCTTC
V gene: TRBV7-8
clone size: -
J gene: TRBJ2-1
D gene: -

CDR3 protein: CSASPSGGPTGELFF
CDR3 DNA: TGCAGTGCTAGTCCCAGCGGGGGTCCCACCGGGGAGCTGTTTTTT
V gene: TRBV20-1
clone size: once
J gene: TRBJ2-2
D gene: TRBD2

CDR3 protein: CASSWDVNSPLHF
CDR3 DNA: TGTGCCAGCAGTTGGGACGTAAATTCACCCCTCCACTTT
V gene: TRBV2
clone size: -
J gene: TRBJ1-6
D gene: -

CDR3 protein: CASSTGQNYGYTF
CDR3 DNA: TGTGCCAGCAGCACCGGACAAAACTATGGCTACACCTTC
V gene: TRBV7-2
clone size: -
J gene: TRBJ1-2
D gene: -

CDR3 protein: CAISPDLAGYTF
CDR3 DNA: TGTGCCATCTCTCCGGACCTCGCGGGCTACACCTTC
V gene: TRBV10-3
clone size: -
J gene: TRBJ1-2
D gene: -

CDR3 protein: CASSFGTALGTDTQYF
CDR3 DNA: TGTGCCAGCAGCTTTGGGACTGCCTTAGGCACAGATACGCAGTATTTT
V gene: TRBV5-8
clone size: -
J gene: TRBJ2-3
D gene: -

CDR3 protein: CASSLGTNEKLFF
CDR3 DNA: TGTGCCAGCAGCTTAGGGACTAATGAAAAACTGTTTTTT
V gene: TRBV11-2
clone size: few
J gene: TRBJ1-4
D gene: -

CDR3 protein: CASSYGGQHGETQYF
CDR3 DNA: TGTGCCAGCAGTTACGGGGGACAGCACGGGGAGACCCAGTACTTC
V gene: TRBV6-5
clone size: -
J gene: TRBJ2-5
D gene: TRBD1

CDR3 protein: CASSYGTLQSGEKLFF
CDR3 DNA: TGTGCCAGCAGCTACGGGACTCTCCAGTCGGGTGAAAAACTGTTTTTT
V gene: TRBV5-5
clone size: -
J gene: TRBJ1-4
D gene: -

CDR3 protein: CASSMNGLKETQYF
CDR3 DNA: TGTGCCAGTAGTATGAACGGGCTCAAAGAGACCCAGTACTTC
V gene: TRBV19
clone size: -
J gene: TRBJ2-5
D gene: -

CDR3 protein: CASSSKSGTGDTDTQYF
CDR3 DNA: TGTGCCAGCTCATCCAAATCAGGGACAGGGGATACAGATACGCAGTATTTT
V gene: TRBV18
clone size: -
J gene: TRBJ2-3
D gene: TRBD1

CDR3 protein: CASSDRFGYTF
CDR3 DNA: TGTGCCAGCAGTGACAGGTTCGGCTACACCTTC
V gene: TRBV6-1
clone size: -
J gene: TRBJ1-2
D gene: -

CDR3 protein: CASRLAGGPETQYF
CDR3 DNA: TGTGCCAGCAGACTAGCGGGCGGCCCAGAGACCCAGTACTTC
V gene: TRBV7-2
clone size: -
J gene: TRBJ2-5
D gene: TRBD2

CDR3 protein: CAWSAGTGLNTGELFF
CDR3 DNA: TGTGCCTGGAGTGCCGGGACAGGCTTGAACACCGGGGAGCTGTTTTTT
V gene: TRBV30
clone size: -
J gene: TRBJ2-2
D gene: TRBD1